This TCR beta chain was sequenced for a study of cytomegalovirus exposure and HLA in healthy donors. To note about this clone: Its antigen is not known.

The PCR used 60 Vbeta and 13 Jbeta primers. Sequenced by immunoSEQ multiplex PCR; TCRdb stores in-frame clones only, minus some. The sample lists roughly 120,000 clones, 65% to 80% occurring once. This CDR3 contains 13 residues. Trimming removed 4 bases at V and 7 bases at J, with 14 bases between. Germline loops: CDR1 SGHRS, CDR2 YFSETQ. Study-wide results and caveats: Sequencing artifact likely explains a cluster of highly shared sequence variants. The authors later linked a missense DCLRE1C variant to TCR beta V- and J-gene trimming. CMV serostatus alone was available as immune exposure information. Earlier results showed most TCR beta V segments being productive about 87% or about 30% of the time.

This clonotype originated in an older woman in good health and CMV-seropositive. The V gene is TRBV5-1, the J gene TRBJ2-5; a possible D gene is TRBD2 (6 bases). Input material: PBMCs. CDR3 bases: TGCGCCAGCAGCCCGGCTAGCGTCGGGACCCAGTACTTC. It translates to CASSPASVGTQYF.